Listed below are T cell receptor beta chains from one sample, sequenced in a study of blood T cell repertoires in COVID-19. The method was immunoSEQ multiplex PCR; TCRdb's version includes in-frame clones alone and lacks a portion of them. Among about 150,000 clones listed, under 90% were seen once. The sequencing input was peripheral blood. These TCRs come from a woman aged 55-69 years with active or convalescent COVID-19. CDR3s include the opening cysteine and the closing phenylalanine or tryptophan. Fields, in order: clone size, D gene, J gene, V gene, CDR3 DNA, CDR3 protein. A D gene is named only where the DNA matches it firmly. Size tells how often a clone was seen (once, few, many) or the class of an expanded clone, and some rows leave it out.

clone size: -
D gene: -
J gene: TRBJ2-1
V gene: TRBV28
CDR3 DNA: TGTGCCAGCTGTGTGAGGAGTGAGCAGTTCTTC
CDR3 protein: CASCVRSEQFF

clone size: -
D gene: -
J gene: TRBJ2-2
V gene: TRBV19
CDR3 DNA: TGTGCCAGTAGTATGGCCTATGTGGGGCCTAACACCGGGGAGCTGTTTTTT
CDR3 protein: CASSMAYVGPNTGELFF

clone size: -
D gene: -
J gene: TRBJ1-3
V gene: TRBV9
CDR3 DNA: TGTGCCAGCAGCGTAGCCCCAGGGGCCGGAAACACCATATATTTT
CDR3 protein: CASSVAPGAGNTIYF

clone size: few
D gene: -
J gene: TRBJ2-1
V gene: TRBV5-1
CDR3 DNA: TGCGCCAGCAGCTCATACGCCGGGAGAAATGAGCAGTTCTTC
CDR3 protein: CASSSYAGRNEQFF

clone size: -
D gene: -
J gene: TRBJ2-3
V gene: TRBV4-2
CDR3 DNA: TGTGCCAGCAGCCAAGACGGGGTCACAGATACGCAGTATTTT
CDR3 protein: CASSQDGVTDTQYF

clone size: -
D gene: TRBD1
J gene: TRBJ1-1
V gene: TRBV7-9
CDR3 DNA: TGTGCCAGCAGCCCTTATCGACAGGGGGCGATTTTCACTGAAGCTTTCTTT
CDR3 protein: CASSPYRQGAIFTEAFF

clone size: -
D gene: TRBD2
J gene: TRBJ2-2
V gene: TRBV5-1
CDR3 DNA: TGCGCCAGCAGCTTGGTGGCGGGGGTCGCCACCGGGGAGCTGTTTTTT
CDR3 protein: CASSLVAGVATGELFF

clone size: -
D gene: -
J gene: TRBJ1-4
V gene: TRBV24-1
CDR3 DNA: TGTGCCACCAGTGACCCAGGTCAGGGAGGGGAAAAACTGTTTTTT
CDR3 protein: CATSDPGQGGEKLFF

clone size: -
D gene: -
J gene: TRBJ1-4
V gene: TRBV5-6
CDR3 DNA: TGTGCCAGCAGCTTGGGCGGGGCGACAAATCGATTTGAAAAACTGTTTTTT
CDR3 protein: CASSLGGATNRFEKLFF

clone size: -
D gene: TRBD2
J gene: TRBJ2-1
V gene: TRBV11-2
CDR3 DNA: TGTGCCAGCAGCCAAGGACTAGCGCCTTACAATGAGCAGTTCTTC
CDR3 protein: CASSQGLAPYNEQFF

clone size: -
D gene: -
J gene: TRBJ2-7
V gene: TRBV6-1
CDR3 DNA: TGTGCCAGCAGTGATTCGCGTATTACCTACGAGCAGTACTTC
CDR3 protein: CASSDSRITYEQYF

clone size: once
D gene: -
J gene: TRBJ1-5
V gene: TRBV21-1
CDR3 DNA: TGTGCCAGCAGCAAACTTTCAACGGGTCGAAGGCAGCCCCAGCATTTT
CDR3 protein: CASSKLSTGRRQPQHF

clone size: -
D gene: -
J gene: TRBJ2-7
V gene: TRBV28
CDR3 DNA: TGTGCCAGCAAGAGCAGGTCCTACGAGCAGTACTTC
CDR3 protein: CASKSRSYEQYF

clone size: -
D gene: -
J gene: TRBJ2-2
V gene: TRBV27
CDR3 DNA: TGTGCCAGCGGGCGGGACCAGAACACCGGGGAGCTGTTTTTT
CDR3 protein: CASGRDQNTGELFF

clone size: -
D gene: -
J gene: TRBJ2-5
V gene: TRBV7-6
CDR3 DNA: TGTGCCAGCAGCTTAGGTCACGGTTTCCAAGAGACCCAGTACTTC
CDR3 protein: CASSLGHGFQETQYF

clone size: -
D gene: -
J gene: TRBJ2-6
V gene: TRBV6-2/TRBV6-3
CDR3 DNA: TGTGCCAGCAGCCATACAGGTGGGCCTGGGGCCAACGTCCTGACTTTC
CDR3 protein: CASSHTGGPGANVLTF

clone size: once
D gene: TRBD2
J gene: TRBJ2-2
V gene: TRBV7-2
CDR3 DNA: TGTGCCAGCAGCTTAAGGGTGCTAGCGGACCTGACCGGGGAGCTGTTTTTT
CDR3 protein: CASSLRVLADLTGELFF

clone size: -
D gene: TRBD1
J gene: TRBJ1-2
V gene: TRBV27
CDR3 DNA: TGTGCCAGCAGTGCCTTGACAGGGGAAAACTATGGCTACACCTTT
CDR3 protein: CASSALTGENYGYTF

clone size: -
D gene: TRBD2
J gene: TRBJ2-3
V gene: TRBV2
CDR3 DNA: TGTGCCAGCAGCAAAGGGGGACTAGCGGGAGTGGGTTCCGATACGCAGTATTTT
CDR3 protein: CASSKGGLAGVGSDTQYF

clone size: -
D gene: TRBD1
J gene: TRBJ1-1
V gene: TRBV2
CDR3 DNA: TGTGCCAGCAGCGACAGGGGGGAGACTGAAGCTTTCTTT
CDR3 protein: CASSDRGETEAFF

clone size: few
D gene: TRBD2
J gene: TRBJ2-1
V gene: TRBV3-1/TRBV3-2
CDR3 DNA: TGTGCCAGCAGCGAATCGGGGGGGCGGTACAATGAGCAGTTCTTC
CDR3 protein: CASSESGGRYNEQFF

clone size: -
D gene: -
J gene: TRBJ1-2
V gene: TRBV5-5
CDR3 DNA: TGTGCCAGCAGATGGCGCTTGTGGGATTCGGGGAATGGCTACACCTTC
CDR3 protein: CASRWRLWDSGNGYTF

clone size: once
D gene: TRBD1
J gene: TRBJ2-5
V gene: TRBV5-8
CDR3 DNA: TGTGCCAGCAGCTTGTTAGGACAGGGTGGGCAGACCCAGTACTTC
CDR3 protein: CASSLLGQGGQTQYF

clone size: -
D gene: TRBD2
J gene: TRBJ2-2
V gene: TRBV19
CDR3 DNA: TGTGCCAGTAGTATTGGGACTAGCGGGAGAAAGTACACCGGGGAGCTGTTTTTT
CDR3 protein: CASSIGTSGRKYTGELFF

clone size: once
D gene: -
J gene: TRBJ1-3
V gene: TRBV28
CDR3 DNA: TGTGCCAGCATCGCAGGAGGAAACACCATATATTTT
CDR3 protein: CASIAGGNTIYF

clone size: many
D gene: TRBD2
J gene: TRBJ2-7
V gene: TRBV6-2/TRBV6-3
CDR3 DNA: TGTGCCAGCAGCCCAGGACTAGCGGGGTACGAGCAGTACTTC
CDR3 protein: CASSPGLAGYEQYF

clone size: once
D gene: -
J gene: TRBJ1-4
V gene: TRBV4-1
CDR3 DNA: TGCGCCAGCAGCCAAAGAGCTGCCTGGGCTGCAACTAATGAAAAACTGTTTTTT
CDR3 protein: CASSQRAAWAATNEKLFF

clone size: -
D gene: -
J gene: TRBJ1-5
V gene: TRBV19
CDR3 DNA: TGTGCCAGTAGTATACAGTGGACAGCTAATCAGCCCCAGCATTTT
CDR3 protein: CASSIQWTANQPQHF